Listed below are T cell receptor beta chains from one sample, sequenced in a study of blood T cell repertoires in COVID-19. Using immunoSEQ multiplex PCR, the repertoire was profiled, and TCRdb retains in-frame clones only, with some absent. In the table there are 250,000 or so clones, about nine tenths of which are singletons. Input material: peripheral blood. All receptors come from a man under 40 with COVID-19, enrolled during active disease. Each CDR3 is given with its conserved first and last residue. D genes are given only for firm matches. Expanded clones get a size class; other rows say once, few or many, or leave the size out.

TGCGCCAGCAGCTTTCAGGGTGTGGATGGCTACACCTTC	CASSFQGVDGYTF	NA	TRBV5-1	TRBJ1-2	NA
TGTGCCAGCAGCGCCCGGGACATCTACAATGAGCAGTTCTTC	CASSARDIYNEQFF	NA	TRBV9	TRBJ2-1	NA
TGTGCCAGCACCAGCTCCGGGATTGGGAACACTGAAGCTTTCTTT	CASTSSGIGNTEAFF	NA	TRBV6-5	TRBJ1-1	NA
TGTGCCAGTAGTCAGAGGGACAGAAACCTTATATTGAACACCGGGGAGCTGTTTTTT	CASSQRDRNLILNTGELFF	NA	TRBV19	TRBJ2-2	TRBD1
TGCGCCAGCAGCCCGGGGACAGGGGATCAGCCCCAGCATTTT	CASSPGTGDQPQHF	NA	TRBV5-1	TRBJ1-5	TRBD1
TGTGCCTGGAGTTTCGGACAGGCGGATCAGCCCCAGCATTTT	CAWSFGQADQPQHF	NA	TRBV30	TRBJ1-5	TRBD1
TGTGCCAGCAGTCGGACAGGGGGGCTCTCTGGGGCCAACGTCCTGACTTTC	CASSRTGGLSGANVLTF	NA	TRBV2	TRBJ2-6	TRBD1
TGTGCCAGCATAAGAGGGACAGGGGGCGCTTATGGCTACACCTTC	CASIRGTGGAYGYTF	NA	TRBV2	TRBJ1-2	TRBD1
TGTGCTAGTGGTTTGGTGACAGGAGGCACCGGGGAGCTGTTTTTT	CASGLVTGGTGELFF	NA	TRBV12-5	TRBJ2-2	NA
TGTGCCAGCAGCGTTTGGACAGGGGCTAGCACAGATACGCAGTATTTT	CASSVWTGASTDTQYF	NA	TRBV9	TRBJ2-3	TRBD1
TGTGCCAGTAGTACCCCCGGGCGGGGGGGCTACACCTTC	CASSTPGRGGYTF	NA	TRBV19	TRBJ1-2	NA
TGTGCCAGTAACGAGCGGGGGGGCACAGATACGCAGTATTTT	CASNERGGTDTQYF	NA	TRBV19	TRBJ2-3	TRBD2
TGTGCCAGCAGCGTAGCCGACACTGAAGCTTTCTTT	CASSVADTEAFF	NA	TRBV9	TRBJ1-1	NA
TGCGCCAGCGGCTGGATACCGGGACAGGGGGAGTCGCGAAACACTGAAGCTTTCTTT	CASGWIPGQGESRNTEAFF	NA	TRBV10-1	TRBJ1-1	TRBD1
TGTGCCAGCAGTTCCCCAGGTGGCAATCAGCCCCAGCATTTT	CASSSPGGNQPQHF	NA	TRBV27	TRBJ1-5	NA
TGTGCCAGCAGCGCCTCAAGCGGGGGAAAGACCCAGTACTTC	CASSASSGGKTQYF	NA	TRBV2	TRBJ2-5	TRBD2
TGTGCCAGCAGTACGGGACAGGCCTATACCTACCCTAGCAATCAGCCCCAGCATTTT	CASSTGQAYTYPSNQPQHF	once	TRBV28	TRBJ1-5	TRBD1
TGTGCCAGCAGTGAGGGAGGAGAAGCTTTCTTT	CASSEGGEAFF	NA	TRBV12-3/TRBV12-4	TRBJ1-1	NA
TGTGCCAGCAGCTCACAGGGGGCAGGTAACACTGAAGCTTTCTTT	CASSSQGAGNTEAFF	NA	TRBV7-2	TRBJ1-1	TRBD1
TGTGCCAGCAGTTTAAGTCCAGGCCTCCAAGAGACCCAGTACTTC	CASSLSPGLQETQYF	NA	TRBV27	TRBJ2-5	NA
TGTGCCAGTAGTCCCGGGACAGGGGTGGGTCAGCCCCAGCATTTT	CASSPGTGVGQPQHF	NA	TRBV19	TRBJ1-5	TRBD1
TGCGCCAGCAGTCCAAAAACAGGGGGCGCTGGGGCCAACGTCCTGACTTTC	CASSPKTGGAGANVLTF	NA	TRBV5-1	TRBJ2-6	TRBD1
TGTGCCAGCTCACCCCGGGGAGGCGCCGGGGCCAACGTCCTGACTTTC	CASSPRGGAGANVLTF	NA	TRBV18	TRBJ2-6	NA
TGTGCCAGCAGGGGGACAAACACCGGGGAGCTGTTTTTT	CASRGTNTGELFF	NA	TRBV2	TRBJ2-2	NA
TGTGCCAGCAGCCTACGGACTAGCGGGGGGTGGAATGAGCAGTTCTTC	CASSLRTSGGWNEQFF	NA	TRBV7-2	TRBJ2-1	TRBD2
TGCGCCAGCAGCCACAGGAGCGGGTTAAATGAGCAGTTCTTC	CASSHRSGLNEQFF	NA	TRBV4-1	TRBJ2-1	NA
TGTGCCAGCATCCGCCAGGGCACTGAAGCTTTCTTT	CASIRQGTEAFF	NA	TRBV7-9	TRBJ1-1	NA